The T cell receptor beta chain described here comes from a study of blood T cell repertoires in COVID-19. Overall study: Sites in the United States, Italy and Spain provided acute and convalescent COVID-19 samples. Sources were T cells, B-cell-depleted T cells, or PBMCs; the material itself was cDNA or gDNA.

Original data processing: Reference gene primers were amplified, and this amplification served to estimate nucleated cell counts. Some clones are missing from TCRdb's copy, which holds only in-frame ones; the method was immunoSEQ multiplex PCR. V and J calls and clone size are given by that table; D and trimming were obtained from the DNA. This sample has 250,000 or so clones, with approximately 89% found just once. It was during active infection that Seattle patients were enrolled and then longitudinally followed. This CDR3 comprises 15 residues. Trimming removed 0 bases from V and 5 bases from J; junction bases left unmatched: 1. CDR1 SGHNT and CDR2 YYREEE come from the germline V gene (reference sequence).

This receptor was identified in a young woman with COVID-19, enrolled during active disease. The V gene is TRBV5-4, the J gene TRBJ2-1; TRBD2 matches at 11 bases. Sequencing was carried out using peripheral blood. CDR3 DNA sequence: TGTGCCAGCAGCTTGGATAGCGGGGGGGACAATGAGCAGTTCTTC. Amino acids: CASSLDSGGDNEQFF.